The 9 T cell receptor beta chains presented below share a single source sample, sequenced in a study of T cell repertoires in cytomegalovirus infection. Antigens of these TCRs are unknown. TCRdb ran MiXCR on the reads and lists one entry per CDR3 protein. There are fewer than 1,000,000 distinct CDR3 sequences in the sample; about 33% occur only once, and roughly 12% lies in the top ten. Specimen: cultured CD8+ T cells from PBMCs, collected from culture after CMV antigen stimulation. The source of these receptors is a human donor in good health (CMV status not recorded). Some clones in this sample may be carry-over from other donors' samples.

A few counts support this clonotype. The V and J genes are TRBV19 and TRBJ2-1; D is unclear. Germline V CDR1 and CDR2: LNHDA, SQIVND (reference sequence). V lost 5 bases, J lost 10 bases, and 9 bases lay in between. The CDR3 is 11 residues long. CDR3 residues: CASSLGMEQFF. In nucleotides, the CDR3 is TGTGCCAGTAGTTTGGGTATGGAGCAGTTCTTC. Looking up the rest from reference TRBV19 and TRBJ2-1 gives the full variable domain: DGGITQSPKYLFRKEGQNVTLSCEQNLNHDAMYWYRQDPGQGLRLIYYSQIVNDFQKGDIAEGYSVSREKKESFPLTVTSAQKNPTAFYLCASSLGMEQFFGPGTRLTVL.

This chain links TRBV7-4 with TRBJ2-2; D may be TRBD1 (5 bases). Trimming left V 0 bases short and J 4 bases short, with 9 bases between. This CDR3 comprises 15 residues. The germline gives CDR1 SGHVT, CDR2 SQSDAQ. CDR3 amino acids: CASSLAGDFTGELFF. CDR3 sequence (DNA): TGTGCCAGCAGCTTAGCAGGGGATTTCACCGGGGAGCTGTTTTTT.

The chain recombines TRBV3-1 with TRBJ1-1; no definite D call. This CDR3 comprises 13 residues. Germline V lookup: CDR1 LGHDT, CDR2 YNNKEL (reference sequence). Between the trimmed V and J ends, which lost 6 bases and 0 bases, there was a span of 8 bases. CDR3 sequence reads: CASSPILNTEAFF. The CDR3 coding sequence is TGTGCCAGCAGTCCCATCCTGAACACTGAAGCTTTCTTT.

This clonotype came up many times. The V call is TRBV10-3, the J call TRBJ1-4; D is unresolved. The CDR3 loop spans 11 amino acids. Trimming pared 6 bases from V and 5 bases from J, leaving 4 bases between. In germline, CDR1 is ENHRY, CDR2 SYGVKD. CDR3 loop: CAIRSNEKLFF. CDR3 bases: TGTGCCATCAGGAGCAATGAAAAACTGTTTTTT.

In this sample, this clonotype turned up once. One end of the junction varies from germline; a read error may be responsible. The V call is TRBV19, the J call TRBJ1-1; D is undetermined. The CDR3 is 13 amino acids. Germline V gives CDR1 LNHDA, CDR2 SQIVND (reference sequence). In nucleotides, the CDR3 is TGTGTCAGTAGTATAGATCCTGGCTCTGAAGCTTTCTTT. Protein product: CVSSIDPGSEAFF.

This clonotype was seen ten or more times. The chain is built from TRBV7-8 and TRBJ2-2; a weak D match, TRBD1 (5 bases). CDR3 length equals 14 residues. V shed 5 bases and J shed 1 base, with 8 bases lying between them. Germline V gene lookup returns CDR1 SGHVS and CDR2 FQNEAQ. CDR3 amino acids: CASSVTGNTGELFF. CDR3 coding DNA: TGTGCCAGCAGCGTTACAGGGAACACCGGGGAGCTGTTTTTT.

The rearrangement links TRBV7-8 to TRBJ1-5, with D perhaps matching TRBD1 (6 bases). Trimming stripped 3 bases from V and 6 bases from J, with 15 bases between. This CDR3 contains 15 residues. Germline-derived CDR1 and CDR2 are SGHVS and FQNEAQ. As DNA, the CDR3 is TGTGCCAGCAGCTTCGGCAGGGGTCCGCTTCAGCCCCAGCATTTT. Its protein product is CASSFGRGPLQPQHF.

V usage is TRBV12-3 or TRBV12-4 and J usage is TRBJ1-2, with no clear D. This CDR3 spans 13 amino acids. The ends were cut back, 5 bases at V and 5 bases at J, with 12 bases in the middle. The DNA for the CDR3 is TGTGCCAGCAGTACCTCATTAGGGTATGGCTACACCTTC. Encoded protein: CASSTSLGYGYTF.

This clonotype was detected many times. J is TRBJ2-2 and V is TRBV12-3 or TRBV12-4; TRBD1 aligns across 9 bases. This CDR3 has 18 residues. V shed 3 bases, J shed 5 bases, and the junction held 13 bases outside the gene matches. CDR3 nucleotides: TGTGCCAGCAGTTTCCTCCTCGAAGGACAGGGGTCGACCGGGGAGCTGTTTTTT. Translating gives CASSFLLEGQGSTGELFF.